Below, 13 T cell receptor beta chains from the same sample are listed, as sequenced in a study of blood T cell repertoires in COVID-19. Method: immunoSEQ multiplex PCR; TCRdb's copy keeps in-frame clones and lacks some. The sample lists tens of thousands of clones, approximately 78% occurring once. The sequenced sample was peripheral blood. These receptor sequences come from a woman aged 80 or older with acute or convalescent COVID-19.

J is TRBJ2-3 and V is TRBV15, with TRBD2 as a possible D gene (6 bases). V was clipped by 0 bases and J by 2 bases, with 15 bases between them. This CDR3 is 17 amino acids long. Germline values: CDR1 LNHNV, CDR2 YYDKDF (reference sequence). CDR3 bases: TGTGCCACCAGCAGAGATTGGGTTAGCGGTCTCACAGATACGCAGTATTTT. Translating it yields CATSRDWVSGLTDTQYF.

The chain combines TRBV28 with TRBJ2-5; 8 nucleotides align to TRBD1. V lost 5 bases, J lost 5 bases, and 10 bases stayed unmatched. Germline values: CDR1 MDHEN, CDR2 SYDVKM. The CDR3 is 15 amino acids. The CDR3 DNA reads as TGTGCCAGCAGTCGCCGGGACAGGTTCTTTGAGACCCAGTACTTC. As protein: CASSRRDRFFETQYF.

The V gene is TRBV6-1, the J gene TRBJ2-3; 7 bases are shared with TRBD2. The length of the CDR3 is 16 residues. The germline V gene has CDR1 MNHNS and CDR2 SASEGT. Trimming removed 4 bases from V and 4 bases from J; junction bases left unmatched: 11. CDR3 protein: CASSGEGLPGADTQYF. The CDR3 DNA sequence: TGTGCCAGCAGTGGTGAGGGACTACCTGGGGCAGATACGCAGTATTTT.

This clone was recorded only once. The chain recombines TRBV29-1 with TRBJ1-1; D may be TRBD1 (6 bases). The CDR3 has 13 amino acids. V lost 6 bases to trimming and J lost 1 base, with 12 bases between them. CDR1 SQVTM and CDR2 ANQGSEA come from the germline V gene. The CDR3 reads CSVSTGTNTEAFF. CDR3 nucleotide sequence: TGCAGCGTCTCGACAGGAACGAACACTGAAGCTTTCTTT.

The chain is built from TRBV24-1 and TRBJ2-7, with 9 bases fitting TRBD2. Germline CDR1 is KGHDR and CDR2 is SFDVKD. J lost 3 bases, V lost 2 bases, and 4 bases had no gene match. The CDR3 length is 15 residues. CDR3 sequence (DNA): TGTGCCACCAGTGATTCGAGACTAGCGGACTACGAGCAGTACTTC. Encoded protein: CATSDSRLADYEQYF.

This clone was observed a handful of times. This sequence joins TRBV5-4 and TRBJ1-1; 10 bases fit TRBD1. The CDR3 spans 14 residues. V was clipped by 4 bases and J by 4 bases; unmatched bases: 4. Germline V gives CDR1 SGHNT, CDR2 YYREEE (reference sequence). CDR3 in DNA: TGTGCCAGCAGCGGGGACAGGGGCGTCACTGAAGCTTTCTTT. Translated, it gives CASSGDRGVTEAFF.

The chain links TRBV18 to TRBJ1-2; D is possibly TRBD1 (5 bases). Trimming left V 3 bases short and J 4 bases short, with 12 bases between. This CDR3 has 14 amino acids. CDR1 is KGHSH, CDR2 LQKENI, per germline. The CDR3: CASSPEDGGYGYTF. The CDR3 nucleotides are TGTGCCAGCTCACCCGAAGACGGGGGCTATGGCTACACCTTC.

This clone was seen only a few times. The CDR3: CASSQLGGLFTGELFF. In nucleotides, the CDR3 is TGTGCCAGCAGCCAACTAGGGGGCTTGTTCACCGGGGAGCTGTTTTTT. This chain joins TRBV14 and TRBJ2-2; 7 positions match TRBD1. Germline-derived CDR1 and CDR2 are SGHDN and FVKESK. The CDR3 length is 16 residues. The V segment lost 2 bases and the J segment 4 bases; nucleotides outside the gene matches: 7.

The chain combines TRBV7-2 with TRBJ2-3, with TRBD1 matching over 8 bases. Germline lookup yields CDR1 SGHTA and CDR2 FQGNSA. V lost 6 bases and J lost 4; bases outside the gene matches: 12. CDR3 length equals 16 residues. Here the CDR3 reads CASRPSGQGIADTQYF. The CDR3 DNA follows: TGTGCCAGCAGACCCTCCGGACAGGGAATTGCAGATACGCAGTATTTT.

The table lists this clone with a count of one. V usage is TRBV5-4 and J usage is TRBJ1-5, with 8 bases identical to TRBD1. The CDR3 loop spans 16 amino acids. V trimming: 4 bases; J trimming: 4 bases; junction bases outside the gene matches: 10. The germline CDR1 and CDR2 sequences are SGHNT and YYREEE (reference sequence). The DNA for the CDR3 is TGTGCCAGCAGCGACACCGACAGGGGCAGGAATCAGCCCCAGCATTTT. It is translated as CASSDTDRGRNQPQHF.

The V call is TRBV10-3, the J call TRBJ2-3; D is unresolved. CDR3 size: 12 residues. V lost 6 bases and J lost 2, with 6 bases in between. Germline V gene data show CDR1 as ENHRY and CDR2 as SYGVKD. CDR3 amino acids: CAIRRDTDTQYF. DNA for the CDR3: TGTGCCATCAGGAGAGACACAGATACGCAGTATTTT.

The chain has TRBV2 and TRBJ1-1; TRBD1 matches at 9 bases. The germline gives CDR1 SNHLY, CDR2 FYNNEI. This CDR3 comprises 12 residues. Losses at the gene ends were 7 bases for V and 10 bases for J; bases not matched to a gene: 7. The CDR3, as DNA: TGTGCCAGCAAGGGGACAGGGAGGACAGCTTTCTTT. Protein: CASKGTGRTAFF.

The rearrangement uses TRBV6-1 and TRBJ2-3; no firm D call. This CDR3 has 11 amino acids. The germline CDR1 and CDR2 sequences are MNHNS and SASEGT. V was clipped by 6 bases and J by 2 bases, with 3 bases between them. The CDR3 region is CASSNTDTQYF. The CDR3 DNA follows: TGTGCCAGCAGCAACACAGATACGCAGTATTTT.